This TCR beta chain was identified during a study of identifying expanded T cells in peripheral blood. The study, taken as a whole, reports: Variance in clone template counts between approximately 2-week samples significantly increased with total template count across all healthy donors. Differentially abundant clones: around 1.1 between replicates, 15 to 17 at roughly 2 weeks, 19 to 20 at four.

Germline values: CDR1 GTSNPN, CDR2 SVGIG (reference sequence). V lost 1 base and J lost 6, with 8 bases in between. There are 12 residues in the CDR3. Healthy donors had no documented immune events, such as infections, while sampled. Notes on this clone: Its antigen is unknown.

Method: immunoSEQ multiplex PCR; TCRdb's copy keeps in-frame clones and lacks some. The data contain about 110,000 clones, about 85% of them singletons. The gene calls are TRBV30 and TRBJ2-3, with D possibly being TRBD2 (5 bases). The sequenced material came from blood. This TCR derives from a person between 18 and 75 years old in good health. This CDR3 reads CAWSGELDTQYF. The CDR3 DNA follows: TGTGCCTGGAGTGGGGAGCTGGATACGCAGTATTTT. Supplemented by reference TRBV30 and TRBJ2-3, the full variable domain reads SQTIHQWPATLVQPVGSPLSLECTVEGTSNPNLYWYRQAAGRGLQLLFYSVGIGQISSEVPQNLSASRPQDRQFILSSKKLLLSDSGFYLCAWSGELDTQYFGPGTRLTVL.